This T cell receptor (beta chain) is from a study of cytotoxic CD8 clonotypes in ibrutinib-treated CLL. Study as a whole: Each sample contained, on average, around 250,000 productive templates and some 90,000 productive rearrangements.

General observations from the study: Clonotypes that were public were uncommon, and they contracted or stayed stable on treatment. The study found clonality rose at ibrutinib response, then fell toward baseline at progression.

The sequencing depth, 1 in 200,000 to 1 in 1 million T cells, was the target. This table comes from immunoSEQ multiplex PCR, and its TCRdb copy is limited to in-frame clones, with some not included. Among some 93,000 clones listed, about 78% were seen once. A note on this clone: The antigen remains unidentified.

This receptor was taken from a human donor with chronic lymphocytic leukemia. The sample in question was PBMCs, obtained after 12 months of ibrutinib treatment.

The CDR3 DNA is TGCGCCAGCAGCTCGGCGGGGTCCACAGATACGCAGTATTTT. Translation gives CASSSAGSTDTQYF. The rearrangement links TRBV5-1 to TRBJ2-3, with D possibly TRBD2 on 6 matching bases. Germline lookup yields CDR1 SGHRS and CDR2 YFSETQ. There are 14 residues in the CDR3. Trimming removed 3 bases from V and 2 bases from J, with 10 bases in between.